The 15 T cell receptor beta chains reported below all come from one sample, sequenced in a study of blood T cell repertoires in COVID-19 (dated by TCRdb to between 2020 and 2021). Libraries were prepared through the immunoSEQ multiplex PCR assay. TCRdb holds this immuneACCESS table with in-frame rearrangements only. Some clones are missing; in checked studies, unresolved V genes explain under half, and the rest has no known cause. The sample yields roughly 70,000 clones; under 85% were counted once. 15% of the sample belongs to the ten largest clones. Sequencing was performed on peripheral blood. Receptor source: a man aged 55 to 70 with COVID-19, enrolled during active disease.

This clone showed up just a few times. The genes are TRBV27 and TRBJ1-6; possibly TRBD1 for D (6 bases). The length of the CDR3 is 14 residues. Germline V gives CDR1 MNHEY, CDR2 SMNVEV (reference sequence). The germline V and J ends were trimmed by 6 bases and 6 bases, with 12 bases remaining between them. The CDR3 protein is CASSHRESNSPLHF. CDR3 in DNA: TGTGCCAGCAGCCACAGGGAAAGTAATTCACCCCTCCACTTT.

In its sample, this clone was seen once. V usage is TRBV6-5 and J usage is TRBJ2-3, with 7 positions matching TRBD2. The CDR3 has 14 residues. The germline gives CDR1 MNHEY, CDR2 SVGAGI. Trimming at V came to 6 bases and at J to 1 base, leaving 4 bases not matched to a gene. CDR3 amino acids: CASRRGGGTDTQYF. In DNA, the CDR3 is TGTGCCAGCAGGAGGGGAGGGGGCACAGATACGCAGTATTTT.

This sequence joins TRBV5-5 and TRBJ1-3; D is uncertain. CDR1 and CDR2 (germline): SGHKS, YYEKEE (reference sequence). This CDR3 has 15 amino acids. V lost 6 bases to trimming and J lost 1 base, with 14 bases between them. CDR3 sequence reads: CASINAGRSGNTIYF. CDR3 DNA: TGTGCCAGCATCAACGCCGGGAGGTCTGGAAACACCATATATTTT.

The V gene is TRBV28, the J gene TRBJ1-2; tentatively, D is TRBD1 (5 bases). Trimming left V 10 bases short and J 2 bases short, with 11 bases between. The CDR3 is made up of 12 amino acids. Germline CDR1 MDHEN, CDR2 SYDVKM. The CDR3 nucleotides read TGTGCCATTGGGGGGGAAAACTATGGCTACACCTTC. Protein product: CAIGGENYGYTF.

The CDR3 reads CASSLVGGRGNYGYTF. The DNA for the CDR3 is TGTGCCAGCAGCTTAGTAGGAGGCAGGGGTAACTATGGCTACACCTTC. V and J are TRBV7-9 and TRBJ1-2; possibly TRBD1 for D (6 bases). Trimming left V 1 base short and J 1 base short, with 13 bases between. This CDR3 is built from 16 residues. Germline V gene data show CDR1 as SEHNR and CDR2 as FQNEAQ (reference sequence). The full variable domain, with the rest looked up from reference TRBV7-9 and TRBJ1-2, is DTGVSQNPRHKITKRGQNVTFRCDPISEHNRLYWYRQTLGQGPEFLTYFQNEAQLEKSRLLSDRFSAERPKGSFSTLEIQRTEQGDSAMYLCASSLVGGRGNYGYTFGSGTRLTVV.

This clone was observed a few times. The CDR3 bases are TGTGCCAGCAACGAGGAATACAATCAGCCCCAGCATTTT. This encodes CASNEEYNQPQHF. The chain links TRBV19 to TRBJ1-5, with D unclear. The CDR3 totals 13 residues. Between the trimmed V and J ends, which lost 9 bases and 3 bases, there was a span of 12 bases. From germline, CDR1 is LNHDA and CDR2 SQIVND (reference sequence).

The V call is TRBV4-1, the J call TRBJ2-7; 9 nucleotides agree with TRBD2. This CDR3 is 13 amino acids long. Trimming at V came to 4 bases and at J to 2 bases, leaving 0 bases not matched to a gene. The germline V gene encodes CDR1 MGHRA and CDR2 YSYEKL. Here the CDR3 reads CASSLAGAYEQYF. Here the CDR3 DNA reads TGCGCCAGCAGCCTAGCGGGAGCCTACGAGCAGTACTTC.

The chain joins TRBV2 to TRBJ2-5; possibly TRBD1 for D (6 bases). This CDR3 spans 13 amino acids. The ends were cut back, 6 bases at V and 4 bases at J, with 12 bases in the middle. Germline CDR1 is SNHLY and CDR2 is FYNNEI. CDR3 residues: CASSTDRRETQYF. The CDR3 nucleotides read TGTGCCAGCAGCACGGACAGAAGAGAGACCCAGTACTTC.

V and J are TRBV18 and TRBJ2-1; the match to TRBD2 covers 13 bases. CDR1 is KGHSH, CDR2 LQKENI, per germline. Trimming removed 6 bases from V and 5 bases from J; junction bases left unmatched: 10. The CDR3 is 17 amino acids. Here the CDR3 DNA reads TGTGCCAGCTCGTCGCAGAGACTAGCGGGAGGCCACAATGAGCAGTTCTTC. Translating gives CASSSQRLAGGHNEQFF.

The chain has TRBV5-4 and TRBJ2-5; 9 bases map to TRBD1. J gave up 4 bases and V 5 bases, and 3 bases lay outside the gene matches. This CDR3 has 13 amino acids. CDR1 and CDR2 from the germline V gene are SGHNT and YYREEE (reference sequence). The DNA of the CDR3 is TGTGCCAGCAGACAGACAGGGGGAGAGACCCAGTACTTC. Translation: CASRQTGGETQYF.

This clone has just a few counts. The V and J genes are TRBV2 and TRBJ2-2; TRBD2 aligns across 10 bases. The V gene end was trimmed by 7 bases and the J gene end by 3 bases; junction bases not matched to a gene: 8. This CDR3 has 16 amino acids. Per germline, CDR1 SNHLY and CDR2 FYNNEI. The CDR3: CASIPTSGDDTGELFF. The CDR3 DNA reads as TGTGCCAGCATCCCTACTAGCGGGGACGACACCGGGGAGCTGTTTTTT.

This chain uses TRBV6-5 with TRBJ2-3; TRBD1 aligns across 9 bases. The CDR3 covers 14 residues. Trimming at V came to 3 bases and at J to 4 bases, leaving 2 bases not matched to a gene. Looked up from germline, CDR1 is MNHEY and CDR2 is SVGAGI. CDR3 in DNA: TGTGCCAGCAGTTATAGACAGGGGGCAGATACGCAGTATTTT. It yields the protein CASSYRQGADTQYF.

The chain uses TRBV10-3 and TRBJ1-5, with TRBD1 as a possible D gene (5 bases). Trimming removed 0 bases at V and 4 bases at J, with 13 bases between. Germline CDR1 is ENHRY and CDR2 is SYGVKD. The CDR3 is 16 residues long. The CDR3 DNA reads as TGTGCCATCAGTGAGTCGTCAGGGATGGGGAATCAGCCCCAGCATTTT. The encoded protein is CAISESSGMGNQPQHF.

This chain connects TRBV28 to TRBJ1-4; D not certain. The CDR3 is 15 residues long. Per germline, CDR1 MDHEN and CDR2 SYDVKM. The V end lost 7 bases, the J end lost 5 bases, and 17 bases lay between the germline ends. The CDR3, as DNA: TGTGCCAGCACCATATTATCGAGGTCAAATGAAAAACTGTTTTTT. This codes for CASTILSRSNEKLFF.

The chain combines TRBV5-1 with TRBJ2-3; 7 bases match TRBD2. With V trimmed by 4 bases and J by 10 bases, 15 bases remained unmatched. The V gene's germline CDR1 is SGHRS and CDR2 YFSETQ. The CDR3 sequence is 15 residues long. The CDR3 loop is CASSPPGGEGLAQYF. The CDR3 DNA follows: TGCGCCAGCAGCCCTCCCGGCGGGGAGGGGTTGGCGCAGTATTTT.